These T cell receptor beta chains were read from a single sample in a study of blood T cells in healthy people across ages. TCRdb reprocessed the 5' RACE reads with MiXCR, giving one entry per CDR3 protein. The sample records hundreds of thousands of distinct CDR3 sequences, 45% to 70% being singletons. Sample: blood. These receptors all stem from a man aged 40-49 years in good health. Each CDR3 is given with its conserved first and last residue. D genes are given only for firm matches. Expanded clones are given a class, and other clones once, few, many or no size at all.

j_gene	d_gene	abundance	v_gene	CDR3aa	CDR3nt
TRBJ2-5	NA	NA	TRBV9	CASSVQGTETQYF	TGTGCCAGCAGCGTCCAGGGGACGGAGACCCAGTACTTC
TRBJ2-4	TRBD2	NA	TRBV5-6	CASSLMGRLAKNTQYF	TGTGCCAGCAGCTTGATGGGCAGACTAGCCAAAAACACTCAGTACTTC
TRBJ2-5	NA	NA	TRBV5-1	CASSFGFRGQETQYF	TGCGCCAGCAGCTTTGGTTTCAGGGGCCAAGAGACCCAGTACTTC
TRBJ1-1	TRBD1	NA	TRBV19	CASSQGAATEAFF	TGTGCCAGTAGCCAGGGGGCAGCCACTGAAGCTTTCTTT
TRBJ2-5	NA	NA	TRBV20-1	CSATGTGNQETQYF	TGCAGTGCAACCGGGACTGGGAACCAAGAGACCCAGTACTTC
TRBJ2-2	NA	NA	TRBV14	CASSQGRGGGAGELFF	TGTGCCAGCAGCCAAGGGCGGGGTGGAGGCGCCGGGGAGCTGTTTTTT
TRBJ2-7	NA	few	TRBV20-1	CSASQGLDEQYF	TGCAGTGCAAGCCAGGGATTGGACGAGCAGTACTTC
TRBJ2-5	TRBD2	many	TRBV11-2	CASRQAGKRSGETQYF	TGTGCCAGCCGCCAAGCGGGGAAACGTTCTGGGGAGACCCAGTACTTC
TRBJ2-4	NA	NA	TRBV29-1	CSVEQGNIQYF	TGCAGCGTTGAACAGGGAAACATTCAGTACTTC
TRBJ1-1	NA	few	TRBV18	CASSPTGPRGAFF	TGTGCCAGCTCACCAACTGGCCCCAGAGGAGCTTTCTTT
TRBJ2-5	NA	NA	TRBV5-1	CASSLANGWGQETQYF	TGCGCCAGCAGCTTGGCAAACGGATGGGGTCAAGAGACCCAGTACTTC
TRBJ2-5	NA	few	TRBV5-1	CASSSWEDRTRETQYF	TGCGCCAGCAGCTCTTGGGAGGACAGAACTAGAGAGACCCAGTACTTC
TRBJ1-5	NA	once	TRBV12-3/TRBV12-4	CASKLTLFLQGDNQPQHF	TGTGCCAGCAAACTTACCCTATTCCTGCAGGGCGACAATCAGCCCCAGCATTTT
TRBJ1-3	NA	NA	TRBV2	CASRADHPSGNTIYF	TGTGCCAGCAGGGCGGACCACCCCTCTGGAAACACCATATATTTT
TRBJ2-7	TRBD2	NA	TRBV5-8	CASSLHGTSGKSPYEQYF	TGTGCCAGCAGCTTACACGGGACTAGCGGGAAGTCCCCGTACGAGCAGTACTTC
TRBJ1-5	TRBD1	few	TRBV7-2	CASSQQGLGGNQPQHF	TGTGCCAGCAGCCAACAGGGGTTAGGGGGCAATCAGCCCCAGCATTTT
TRBJ2-1	NA	few	TRBV29-1	CSVLSAGNNEQFF	TGCAGCGTTCTTAGCGCAGGCAACAATGAGCAGTTCTTC
TRBJ2-3	NA	NA	TRBV12-3/TRBV12-4	CASSFGATQYF	TGTGCCAGCAGTTTCGGGGCTACGCAGTATTTT
TRBJ2-7	NA	NA	TRBV7-9	CASSLWDSGGYEQYF	TGTGCCAGCAGCCTATGGGACTCCGGGGGTTACGAGCAGTACTTC
TRBJ2-1	TRBD2	NA	TRBV11-1	CASSLSGARLAGGTSSYNEQFF	TGTGCCAGCAGCCTAAGCGGGGCCCGACTAGCGGGAGGCACCAGCTCCTACAATGAGCAGTTCTTC
TRBJ2-7	TRBD1	NA	TRBV11-2	CASSLLATPGGPYEQYF	TGTGCCAGCAGCTTATTGGCCACACCAGGGGGTCCCTACGAGCAGTACTTC
TRBJ2-5	TRBD1	few	TRBV7-7	CASSLEGQGFNEQYF	TGTGCCAGCAGCTTAGAGGGACAGGGGTTCAATGAGCAGTACTTC
TRBJ2-7	NA	few	TRBV2	CASSAPGASEQYF	TGTGCCAGCAGTGCCCCAGGGGCTTCCGAGCAGTACTTC
TRBJ2-2	TRBD1	NA	TRBV6-1	CASSRGPGQARTGELFF	TGTGCCAGCAGTCGCGGTCCGGGACAGGCGCGGACCGGGGAGCTGTTTTTT
TRBJ2-3	NA	NA	TRBV28	CASSPQGTGTDTQYF	TGTGCCAGCAGTCCACAGGGAACCGGCACAGATACGCAGTATTTT
TRBJ2-4	TRBD1	NA	TRBV12-3/TRBV12-4	CASRPRTGQNIQYF	TGTGCCAGCAGACCCAGGACAGGACAAAACATTCAGTACTTC
TRBJ2-1	TRBD1	NA	TRBV4-3	CASSLGRDRSINEQFF	TGCGCCAGCAGCCTTGGCCGGGACAGGTCAATCAATGAGCAGTTCTTC
TRBJ2-1	TRBD2	NA	TRBV3-1	CASSQEWGLAGGDEQFF	TGTGCCAGCAGCCAAGAGTGGGGACTAGCGGGAGGCGATGAGCAGTTCTTC